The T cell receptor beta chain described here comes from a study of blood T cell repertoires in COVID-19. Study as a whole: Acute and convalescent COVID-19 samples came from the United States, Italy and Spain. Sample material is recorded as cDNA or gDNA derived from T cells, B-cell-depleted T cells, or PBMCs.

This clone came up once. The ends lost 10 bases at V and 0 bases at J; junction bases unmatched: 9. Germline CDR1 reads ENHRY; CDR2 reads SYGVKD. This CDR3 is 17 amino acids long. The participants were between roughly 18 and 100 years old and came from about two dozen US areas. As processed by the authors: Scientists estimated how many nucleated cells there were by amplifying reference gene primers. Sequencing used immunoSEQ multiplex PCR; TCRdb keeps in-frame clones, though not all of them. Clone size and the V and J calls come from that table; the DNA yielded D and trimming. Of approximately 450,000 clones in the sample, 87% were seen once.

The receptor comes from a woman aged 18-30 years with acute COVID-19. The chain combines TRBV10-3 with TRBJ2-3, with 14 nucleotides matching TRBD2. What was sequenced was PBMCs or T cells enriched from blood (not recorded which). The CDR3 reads CATRLAGGRLSTDTQYF. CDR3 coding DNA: TGTGCCACCAGACTAGCGGGGGGGCGATTGAGCACAGATACGCAGTATTTT.